One sample yielded the 15 T cell receptor beta chains listed below, sequenced in a study of cytomegalovirus exposure and HLA in healthy donors. The study ran its PCR with 60 Vbeta and 13 Jbeta primers. Assay used: immunoSEQ multiplex PCR; TCRdb lists only in-frame clones, some missing. The table records approximately 180,000 clones, roughly 80% of them present only once. Material: PBMCs. The receptors were gathered from a man aged 18 to 30 in good health and CMV-seronegative.

This chain uses TRBV5-1 with TRBJ2-1; weak D call: TRBD2 (6 bases). The V end was cut by 0 bases, the J end by 15 bases, with 13 bases between. Germline V gives CDR1 SGHRS, CDR2 YFSETQ. This CDR3 comprises 12 residues. CDR3 in amino acids: CASSLAGRETFF. CDR3 nucleotides: TGCGCCAGCAGCTTGGCTGGCCGGGAGACGTTCTTC.

The rearrangement links TRBV6-5 to TRBJ2-3; D possibly corresponds to TRBD1 (6 bases). CDR3 length: 15 amino acids. The germline V gene has CDR1 MNHEY and CDR2 SVGAGI. The ends were cut back, 7 bases at V and 6 bases at J, with 20 bases in the middle. CDR3 nucleotides: TGTGCCAGCAACGGCAGGGGCCTTAGCTCGGATACGCAGTATTTT. This encodes CASNGRGLSSDTQYF.

With regard to this clone: At one boundary the junction diverges from the germline segment, which might be a read error. The chain recombines TRBV7-9 with TRBJ1-5; D unclear. Germline V gives CDR1 SEHNR, CDR2 FQNEAQ (reference sequence). The length of the CDR3 is 12 residues. The CDR3 DNA sequence: TGTTCCAGCAGCTTAGTGAGTCAGCCCCAGCATTTT. Protein sequence: CSSSLVSQPQHF. The entire variable domain, with the rest obtained from reference TRBV7-9 and TRBJ1-5, is as follows: DTGVSQNPRHKITKRGQNVTFRCDPISEHNRLYWYRQTLGQGPEFLTYFQNEAQLEKSRLLSDRFSAERPKGSFSTLEIQRTEQGDSAMYLCSSSLVSQPQHFGDGTRLSIL.

This rearrangement joins TRBV6-1 to TRBJ2-6; no reliable D call. This CDR3 is built from 15 residues. Trimming took off 8 bases at V and 1 base at J, with 12 bases between the two ends. CDR1 is MNHNS, CDR2 SASEGT, per germline. CDR3 sequence reads: CASRASSSGANVLTF. In nucleotides, the CDR3 is TGTGCCAGCCGCGCTTCTTCATCTGGGGCCAACGTCCTGACTTTC.

This clone has a single count. The V and J genes are TRBV5-1 and TRBJ2-7; maybe TRBD1 (5 bases). The CDR3 is 13 amino acids. In germline, CDR1 is SGHRS, CDR2 YFSETQ. The germline V and J ends were trimmed by 0 bases and 5 bases, with 9 bases remaining between them. CDR3 sequence reads: CASSLDRNDEQYF. The DNA for the CDR3 is TGCGCCAGCAGCTTGGACAGGAACGACGAGCAGTACTTC.

The chain couples TRBV11-3 to TRBJ2-7; 9 positions match TRBD1. V was pared by 8 bases and J by 7 bases, with 12 bases of the junction left unmatched. Germline V CDR1 and CDR2: SGHNT, YENEEA. There are 14 residues in the CDR3. CDR3 sequence reads: CASSLRGQGGEQYF. The CDR3 coding sequence is TGTGCCAGCTCACTCAGGGGACAGGGAGGTGAGCAGTACTTC.

As for this clone: The same CDR3 can be traced to other DNA sequences in this sample. V usage is TRBV9 and J usage is TRBJ1-4; D uncertain. V was trimmed by 0 bases and J by 2 bases, leaving 11 bases between them. This CDR3 has 16 residues. Germline V gene data show CDR1 as SGDLS and CDR2 as YYNGEE. CDR3 in DNA: TGTGCCAGCAGCGTAGCGGGAGGGTCCACTAATGAAAAACTGTTTTTT. Its protein is CASSVAGGSTNEKLFF.

V gene TRBV5-6 combines with J gene TRBJ1-5, with D possibly matching TRBD1 (6 bases). Per germline, CDR1 SGHDT and CDR2 YYEEEE. V lost 1 base and J lost 4, with 15 bases in between. The CDR3 length is 16 residues. The CDR3 DNA sequence: TGTGCCAGCAGCTTGCGGGGGGCAGGGACGAATCAGCCCCAGCATTTT. The encoded protein is CASSLRGAGTNQPQHF. The full variable domain, its missing parts supplied by reference TRBV5-6 and TRBJ1-5, is DAGVTQSPTHLIKTRGQQVTLRCSPKSGHDTVSWYQQALGQGPQFIFQYYEEEERQRGNFPDRFSGHQFPNYSSELNVNALLLGDSALYLCASSLRGAGTNQPQHFGDGTRLSIL.

The rearrangement uses TRBV9 and TRBJ2-1; TRBD2 agrees at 12 bases. Losses at the gene ends were 4 bases for V and 4 bases for J; bases not matched to a gene: 12. Germline CDR1 reads SGDLS; CDR2 reads YYNGEE. This CDR3 is built from 18 residues. CDR3 sequence reads: CASSLRTSGVPRYNEQFF. CDR3 nucleotide sequence: TGTGCCAGCAGCCTCCGGACTAGCGGGGTGCCCCGGTACAATGAGCAGTTCTTC.

This clone was found once. A read error may account for a junction end that differs from germline. V gene TRBV7-9 combines with J gene TRBJ1-5; maybe TRBD1 (5 bases). Germline assignment: CDR1 SEHNR and CDR2 FQNEAQ (reference sequence). This CDR3 comprises 14 residues. CDR3 coding DNA: TGTTCCAGCAGCGGGGACTTAAGCAATCAGCCCCAGCATTTT. Residues: CSSSGDLSNQPQHF.

The chain employs TRBV28 and TRBJ2-5; D is undetermined. With the DNA end fitting TRBJ2-7 better, the J assignment may be wrong. CDR1 and CDR2 (germline): MDHEN, SYDVKM. This CDR3 is 12 amino acids long. The CDR3 DNA is TGTGCCAGCACCCTAGGAACCTACGAGCAGTACTTC. Translating gives CASTLGTYEQYF.

The chain employs TRBV7-3 and TRBJ1-4; no definite D call. Trimming pared 1 base from V and 5 bases from J, leaving 8 bases between. Germline assignment: CDR1 SGHTA and CDR2 FQGTGA. The CDR3 is 14 residues long. The CDR3 sequence is CASSLMGGNEKLFF. The CDR3, as DNA: TGTGCCAGCAGCTTAATGGGCGGGAATGAAAAACTGTTTTTT.

This clone was observed a few times. The rearrangement links TRBV5-1 to TRBJ1-1, with a tentative D call TRBD1 (6 bases). Germline V gene sequence: CDR1 SGHRS, CDR2 YFSETQ. This CDR3 has 13 amino acids. V gave up 2 bases and J gave up 3 bases, with 8 bases separating them. The CDR3 bases are TGCGCCAGCAGCTTACAGGGCTACACTGAAGCTTTCTTT. This codes for CASSLQGYTEAFF.

This chain uses TRBV7-9 with TRBJ2-1; a weak D match, TRBD2 (6 bases). Germline V gene lookup returns CDR1 SEHNR and CDR2 FQNEAQ (reference sequence). V was shortened by 4 bases and J by 6 bases, with 19 bases between the two germline ends. The CDR3 runs to 16 residues. The CDR3 protein is CASSSPLGTHSNEQFF. CDR3 nucleotide sequence: TGTGCCAGCAGCTCTCCCCTAGGGACTCACTCCAATGAGCAGTTCTTC.

This rearrangement joins TRBV9 to TRBJ2-2; 7 positions agree with TRBD2. The germline gives CDR1 SGDLS, CDR2 YYNGEE. J gave up 5 bases and V 1 base, and 5 bases lay outside the gene matches. CDR3 length: 15 amino acids. The CDR3 DNA follows: TGTGCCAGCAGCGTAACGGGAGGCGGGACCGGGGAGCTGTTTTTT. It translates to CASSVTGGGTGELFF.